Presented here are 20 T cell receptor beta chains from one specimen sequenced in a study of shared clonotypes between healthy human individuals. Sequencing was performed with immunoSEQ multiplex PCR; in TCRdb, only in-frame clones are kept and a portion is missing. The data hold nearly 600,000 clones, with roughly 95% observed a single time. Terminally differentiated effector memory CD45RA+ cells were left out of the naive CD8 fraction, which was CD45RO-negative and positively selected for CCR7. Sequenced material: naive CD8+ T cells sorted from blood. These receptors all stem from a young woman in good health.

On this clone: Sequence at one end of the junction differs from germline and may be a read error. The chain has TRBV13 and TRBJ2-2; 13 bases match TRBD2. This CDR3 has 19 residues. Germline values: CDR1 PRHDT, CDR2 FYEKMQ (reference sequence). CDR3 sequence reads: CASSLGGLAGEGDTGELFF. The CDR3 DNA reads TGTGCCAGCAGCCTAGGCGGACTAGCGGGAGAAGGTGACACCGGGGAGCTGTTTTTT.

The CDR3 DNA reads as TGTGCCAGCAGCGACGGGACTAGCGCTTACAATGAGCAGTTCTTC. Protein product: CASSDGTSAYNEQFF. The chain carries TRBV6-1 and TRBJ2-1, with 10 bases matching TRBD2. The V and J ends lost 6 bases and 4 bases, in that order; junction bases with no gene match: 6. The germline V gene encodes CDR1 MNHNS and CDR2 SASEGT. The CDR3 is 15 amino acids.

The rearrangement joins TRBV6-1 to TRBJ1-5, with D uncertain. Trimming cost V 2 bases and J 2 bases, with 22 bases left between them. CDR1 and CDR2 from the germline V gene are MNHNS and SASEGT. The CDR3 has 19 amino acids. The CDR3 loop is CASSESNRLIFRGNQPQHF. For the CDR3, the DNA is TGTGCCAGCAGTGAATCAAATCGCCTTATATTTAGGGGCAATCAGCCCCAGCATTTT.

This chain links TRBV14 with TRBJ2-7; 7 bases are a match to TRBD2. The germline gives CDR1 SGHDN, CDR2 FVKESK. Trimming at V came to 0 bases and at J to 6 bases, leaving 2 bases not matched to a gene. The CDR3 contains 13 residues. CDR3 in DNA: TGTGCCAGCAGCCAAGATAAGCGGGGCGAGCAGTACTTC. It yields the protein CASSQDKRGEQYF.

Points on this clone: The junction departs from the called germline gene at one end, perhaps through a read error. CDR3 in amino acids: CASSERESYEQYF. The CDR3 bases are TGCGCCAGCAGCGAGCGGGAGTCCTACGAGCAGTACTTC. V usage is TRBV5-4 and J usage is TRBJ2-7; TRBD2 agrees at 8 bases. The CDR3 is 13 amino acids. Germline V gene sequence: CDR1 SGHNT, CDR2 YYREEE (reference sequence).

The chain joins TRBV5-8 to TRBJ2-7; D is uncertain. V was clipped by 0 bases and J by 7 bases, with 17 bases between them. Germline loops: CDR1 SGHTS, CDR2 YDEGEE. This CDR3 has 15 residues. This chain's CDR3 is CASSLAFAAMGEQYF. Written as DNA, the CDR3 is TGTGCCAGCAGCTTGGCCTTTGCGGCGATGGGGGAGCAGTACTTC.

Comments on this clone: This sample includes further DNA sequences coding for the same CDR3. The V call is TRBV27, the J call TRBJ2-7, with D possibly TRBD2 on 6 matching bases. In germline, CDR1 is MNHEY, CDR2 SMNVEV (reference sequence). Between the trimmed V and J ends, which lost 3 bases and 2 bases, there was a span of 8 bases. The CDR3 covers 13 residues. CDR3 sequence (DNA): TGTGCCAGCAGTTTGGGACTCACCTACGAGCAGTACTTC. Translation: CASSLGLTYEQYF.

The chain links TRBV5-1 to TRBJ2-5; D possibly uses TRBD1 or TRBD2 (6 bases each). V was clipped by 1 base and J by 2 bases, with 12 bases between them. There are 15 residues in the CDR3. Germline V CDR1 and CDR2: SGHRS, YFSETQ. The CDR3 DNA is TGCGCCAGCAGCTTGTCCCAGGGGACTCAAGAGACCCAGTACTTC. Translation gives CASSLSQGTQETQYF.

Regarding this clone: Different DNA sequences within this sample yield the same CDR3. This chain links TRBV27 with TRBJ1-1; 8 positions match TRBD1. In germline, CDR1 is MNHEY, CDR2 SMNVEV (reference sequence). CDR3 length: 13 amino acids. With V trimmed by 5 bases and J by 5 bases, 4 bases remained unmatched. The CDR3 coding sequence is TGTGCCAGCAGTCTTGACAGGGGTACTGAAGCTTTCTTT. Protein product: CASSLDRGTEAFF.

The V and J genes are TRBV4-1 and TRBJ2-3; D call uncertain. The CDR3 consists of 13 residues. Germline CDR1 MGHRA, CDR2 YSYEKL. With 3 bases removed from V and 4 bases from J, the gap between germline ends came to 8 bases. The CDR3 coding sequence is TGCGCCAGCAGCCACCGGCTGGCAGATACGCAGTATTTT. Amino acid sequence: CASSHRLADTQYF.

J is TRBJ1-4 and V is TRBV4-1; 8 bases match TRBD1. CDR1 MGHRA and CDR2 YSYEKL come from the germline V gene. The V segment lost 8 bases and the J segment 8 bases; nucleotides outside the gene matches: 10. The CDR3 has 14 amino acids. CDR3 coding DNA: TGCGCCAGCGCTGGACAGGGTGTGGAAGAAAAACTGTTTTTT. Translation gives CASAGQGVEEKLFF.

The rearrangement joins TRBV28 to TRBJ2-7; TRBD1 agrees at 10 bases. After removal of 2 bases from V and 4 bases from J, the junction contained 5 bases not matched to a gene. Germline CDR1 and CDR2: MDHEN and SYDVKM. CDR3 length: 15 amino acids. The CDR3 DNA follows: TGTGCCAGCAGTTTAGTACGGGACAGGGGTTACGAGCAGTACTTC. Translating gives CASSLVRDRGYEQYF.

The chain carries TRBV28 and TRBJ1-1; D ambiguous. Germline V gene data show CDR1 as MDHEN and CDR2 as SYDVKM. V was cut by 8 bases and J by 0 bases, with 13 bases left in between. CDR3 length equals 14 residues. CDR3 sequence reads: CASGFRALNTEAFF. The CDR3 DNA sequence: TGTGCCAGCGGATTTAGAGCGCTGAACACTGAAGCTTTCTTT. Complete variable domain (other parts from reference TRBV28 and TRBJ1-1): DVKVTQSSRYLVKRTGEKVFLECVQDMDHENMFWYRQDPGLGLRLIYFSYDVKMKEKGDIPEGYSVSREKKERFSLILESASTNQTSMYLCASGFRALNTEAFFGQGTRLTVV.

The gene calls are TRBV29-1 and TRBJ2-1, with D hard to call. V was shortened by 5 bases and J by 3 bases, with 11 bases between the two germline ends. Germline CDR1 reads SQVTM; CDR2 reads ANQGSEA. The CDR3 sequence is 13 residues long. The CDR3: CSVLGTNYNEQFF. The CDR3 DNA follows: TGCAGCGTTTTAGGCACCAACTACAATGAGCAGTTCTTC.

This clone was recorded once. The CDR3 region is CASSLPGVYVGYTF. The CDR3 DNA is TGTGCCAGCAGCCTTCCGGGAGTCTATGTGGGCTACACCTTC. The V and J genes are TRBV7-9 and TRBJ1-2; D unclear. V lost 5 bases and J lost 8, with 18 bases in between. This CDR3 is 14 amino acids long. Germline CDR1 is SEHNR and CDR2 is FQNEAQ (reference sequence).

On this clone: Other DNA sequences within the sample encode an identical CDR3. The chain recombines TRBV19 with TRBJ2-1; 11 bases are shared with TRBD2. J lost 4 bases, V lost 3 bases, and 2 bases had no gene match. The CDR3 covers 15 residues. Germline CDR1 and CDR2: LNHDA and SQIVND (reference sequence). CDR3 loop: CASSIGTSGYNEQFF. The CDR3, as DNA: TGTGCCAGTAGTATCGGGACTAGCGGTTACAATGAGCAGTTCTTC. Full variable domain (rest looked up from reference TRBV19 and TRBJ2-1): DGGITQSPKYLFRKEGQNVTLSCEQNLNHDAMYWYRQDPGQGLRLIYYSQIVNDFQKGDIAEGYSVSREKKESFPLTVTSAQKNPTAFYLCASSIGTSGYNEQFFGPGTRLTVL.

The chain is built from TRBV27 and TRBJ2-7; D possibly corresponds to TRBD2 (6 bases). Germline CDR1 is MNHEY and CDR2 is SMNVEV (reference sequence). Trimming cost V 2 bases and J 2 bases, with 10 bases left between them. CDR3 length equals 14 residues. The DNA for the CDR3 is TGTGCCAGCAGTTTAGACGGGAGCCCCTACGAGCAGTACTTC. The encoded protein is CASSLDGSPYEQYF.

This sequence joins TRBV28 and TRBJ1-2, with D unresolved. This CDR3 spans 15 amino acids. From germline, CDR1 is MDHEN and CDR2 SYDVKM. Deletions cut 2 bases from V and 0 bases from J, with 10 bases between. CDR3 DNA: TGTGCCAGCAGTTTAGTCATAAGCGCTAACTATGGCTACACCTTC. As protein: CASSLVISANYGYTF.

About this clone: A read error may produce the germline difference seen at one junction end. The V and J genes are TRBV6-1 and TRBJ2-2; 10 bases map to TRBD1. Germline V CDR1 and CDR2: MNHNS, SASEGT. This CDR3 spans 15 amino acids. Written as DNA, the CDR3 is TGTGCCAGCAGCGAAGGGACAGGGGTCACCGGGGAGCTGTTTTTT. Its protein product is CASSEGTGVTGELFF.

This sequence joins TRBV19 and TRBJ1-5; D may be TRBD1 (6 bases). The CDR3 runs to 15 residues. Per the germline V gene, CDR1 is LNHDA and CDR2 is SQIVND (reference sequence). Trimming stripped 1 base from V and 4 bases from J, with 11 bases between. For the CDR3, the DNA is TGTGCCAGTAGTATAGGTCGGAGGGGGAATCAGCCCCAGCATTTT. Protein product: CASSIGRRGNQPQHF. Full variable domain (rest looked up from reference TRBV19 and TRBJ1-5): DGGITQSPKYLFRKEGQNVTLSCEQNLNHDAMYWYRQDPGQGLRLIYYSQIVNDFQKGDIAEGYSVSREKKESFPLTVTSAQKNPTAFYLCASSIGRRGNQPQHFGDGTRLSIL.